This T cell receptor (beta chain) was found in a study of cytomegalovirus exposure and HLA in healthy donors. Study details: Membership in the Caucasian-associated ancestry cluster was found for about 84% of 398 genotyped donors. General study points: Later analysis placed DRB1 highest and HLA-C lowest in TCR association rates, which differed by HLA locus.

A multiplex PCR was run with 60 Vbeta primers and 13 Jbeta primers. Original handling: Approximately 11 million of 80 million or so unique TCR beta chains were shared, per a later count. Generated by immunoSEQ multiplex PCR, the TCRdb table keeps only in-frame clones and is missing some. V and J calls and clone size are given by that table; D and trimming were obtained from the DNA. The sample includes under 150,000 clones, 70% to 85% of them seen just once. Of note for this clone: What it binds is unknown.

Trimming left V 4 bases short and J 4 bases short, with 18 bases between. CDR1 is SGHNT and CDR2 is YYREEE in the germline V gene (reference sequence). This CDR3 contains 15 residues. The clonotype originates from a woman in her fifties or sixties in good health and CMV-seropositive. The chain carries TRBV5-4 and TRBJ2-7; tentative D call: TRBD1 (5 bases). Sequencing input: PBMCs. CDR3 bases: TGTGCCAGCAGCCCCCCCGTCGGCAGGGATTACGAGCAGTACTTC. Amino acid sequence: CASSPPVGRDYEQYF.